This T cell receptor (beta chain) was sequenced in a study of blood T cells in healthy people across ages. Then a second PCR, running roughly 7 to 11 cycles, was carried out with a sample-barcoded 5' primer and a J-beta primer mix. MiXCR, applied by TCRdb to the 5' RACE reads, yields one record per CDR3 protein. Here the sample spans roughly 1.9 million distinct CDR3 sequences, roughly 43% being singletons. Sequencing was done on a sample of blood. The TCR was taken from a human donor in good health.

CDR3 sequence reads: CASSYSSGERGFTQYF. The DNA for the CDR3 is TGTGCCAGCAGTTACTCGTCTGGGGAGCGGGGGTTTACGCAGTATTTT. The chain couples TRBV6-5 to TRBJ2-3, with 8 nucleotides matching TRBD2. V gave up 0 bases and J gave up 8 bases; unmatched junction bases: 10. This CDR3 region has 16 residues. CDR1 and CDR2 (germline): MNHEY, SVGAGI.